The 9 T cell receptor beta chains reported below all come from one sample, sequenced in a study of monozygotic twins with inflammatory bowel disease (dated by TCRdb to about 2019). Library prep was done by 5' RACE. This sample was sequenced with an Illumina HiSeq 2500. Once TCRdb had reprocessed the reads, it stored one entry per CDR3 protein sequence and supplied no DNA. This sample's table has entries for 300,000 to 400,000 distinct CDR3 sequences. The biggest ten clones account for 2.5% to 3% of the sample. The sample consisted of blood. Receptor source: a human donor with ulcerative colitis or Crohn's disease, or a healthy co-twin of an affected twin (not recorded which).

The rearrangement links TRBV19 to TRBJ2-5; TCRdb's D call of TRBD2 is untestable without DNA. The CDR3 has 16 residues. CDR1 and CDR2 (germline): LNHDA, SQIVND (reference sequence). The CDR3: CASSIRPGLAEETQYF.

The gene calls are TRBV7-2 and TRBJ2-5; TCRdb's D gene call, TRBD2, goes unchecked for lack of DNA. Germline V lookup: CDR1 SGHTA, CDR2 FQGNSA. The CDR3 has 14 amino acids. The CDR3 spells CASSPRLTQETQYF. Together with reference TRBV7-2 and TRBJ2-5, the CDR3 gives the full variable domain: GAGVSQSPSNKVTEKGKDVELRCDPISGHTALYWYRQSLGQGLEFLIYFQGNSAPDKSGLPSDRFSAERTGGSVSTLTIQRTQQEDSAVYLCASSPRLTQETQYFGPGTRLLVL.

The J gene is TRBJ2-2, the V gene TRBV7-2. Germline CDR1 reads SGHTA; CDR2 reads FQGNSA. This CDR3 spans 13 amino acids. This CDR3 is CASSRPNTGELFF.

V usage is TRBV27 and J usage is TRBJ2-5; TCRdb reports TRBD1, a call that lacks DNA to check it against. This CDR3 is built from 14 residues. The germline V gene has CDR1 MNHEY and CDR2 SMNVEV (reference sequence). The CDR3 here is CASSPWGTQETQYF.

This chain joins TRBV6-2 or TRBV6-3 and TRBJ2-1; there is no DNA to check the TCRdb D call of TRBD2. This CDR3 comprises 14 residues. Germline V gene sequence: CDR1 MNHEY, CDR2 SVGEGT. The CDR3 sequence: CASSTRLAGGEQFF.

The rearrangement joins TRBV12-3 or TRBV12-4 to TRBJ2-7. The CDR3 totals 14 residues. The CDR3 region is CASSLALAVYEQYF.

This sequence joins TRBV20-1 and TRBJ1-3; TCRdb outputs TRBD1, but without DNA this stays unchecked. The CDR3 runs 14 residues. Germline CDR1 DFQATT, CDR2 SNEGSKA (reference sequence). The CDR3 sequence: CSASQGARGNTIYF.

The CDR3: CASSVQGPPDTQYF. J is TRBJ2-3 and V is TRBV9; there is no DNA to check the TCRdb D call of TRBD1. The CDR3 is 14 residues long. Looked up from germline, CDR1 is SGDLS and CDR2 is YYNGEE.

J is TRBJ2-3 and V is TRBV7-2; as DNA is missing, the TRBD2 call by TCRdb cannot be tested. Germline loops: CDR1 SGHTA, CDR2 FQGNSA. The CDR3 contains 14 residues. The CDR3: CASTRYQAEDTQYF.